The 19 T cell receptor beta chains below all came from one sample that was sequenced in a study of PD-L1 blockade in urothelial cancer. Generated by immunoSEQ multiplex PCR, the TCRdb table keeps only in-frame clones and is missing some. The repertoire holds more than 35,000 clones, roughly 90% seen once, with around 7.7% in the top ten. Sequenced material: PBMCs, taken around atezolizumab (anti-PD-L1) treatment. All receptors come from a man between 65 and 85 years old with urothelial cancer.

This chain connects TRBV15 to TRBJ2-1; D unclear. The length of the CDR3 is 13 residues. Per the germline V gene, CDR1 is LNHNV and CDR2 is YYDKDF (reference sequence). V gave up 3 bases and J gave up 6 bases, with 9 bases separating them. The CDR3 nucleotides are TGTGCCACCAGCAGGGTGACTGTCAATGAGCAGTTCTTC. This sequence encodes CATSRVTVNEQFF.

V and J are TRBV4-1 and TRBJ2-1; 7 bases match TRBD1. V was clipped by 7 bases and J by 0 bases; unmatched bases: 6. CDR1 and CDR2 from the germline V gene are MGHRA and YSYEKL. This CDR3 is 15 amino acids long. The CDR3, as DNA: TGCGCCAGCACAAAGGGGGCGAGCTCCTACAATGAGCAGTTCTTC. As protein: CASTKGASSYNEQFF.

This clone came up once. This chain links TRBV5-1 with TRBJ2-7, with 9 bases that match TRBD2. The CDR3 runs to 17 residues. Unmatched junction bases numbered 9, after V lost 1 base and J lost 1 base. CDR1 and CDR2 from the germline V gene are SGHRS and YFSETQ. The CDR3 here is CASSLSWREGHSYEQYF. The CDR3 nucleotides are TGCGCCAGCAGCTTGTCATGGCGGGAGGGCCATTCCTACGAGCAGTACTTC.

V usage is TRBV18 and J usage is TRBJ2-7; no clear D. The V gene lost 6 bases and the J gene lost 6 bases, with 24 bases spanning the gap. The CDR3 runs 16 residues. Germline V gene data show CDR1 as KGHSH and CDR2 as LQKENI. As DNA, the CDR3 is TGTGCCAGCTCGTTAGTCGGCCCCGGTATCTCGGGCGAGCAGTACTTC. It yields the protein CASSLVGPGISGEQYF.

V gene TRBV19 combines with J gene TRBJ1-3, with 7 nucleotides matching TRBD1. The V segment lost 5 bases and the J segment 2 bases; nucleotides outside the gene matches: 6. The CDR3 totals 15 residues. From germline, CDR1 is LNHDA and CDR2 SQIVND (reference sequence). In DNA, the CDR3 is TGTGCCAGTAGTTCTAATACAGGGGCTGGAAACACCATATATTTT. The encoded protein is CASSSNTGAGNTIYF.

The chain has TRBV5-6 and TRBJ2-1; TRBD2 matches 15 bases. The length of the CDR3 is 15 residues. CDR1 is SGHDT, CDR2 YYEEEE, per germline. J was trimmed by 7 bases and V by 4 bases; bases with no gene match: 3. CDR3 sequence reads: CASSPGLAGGNEQFF. CDR3 in DNA: TGTGCCAGCAGCCCTGGACTAGCGGGAGGGAATGAGCAGTTCTTC.

This clone was observed a single time. The chain employs TRBV2 and TRBJ2-1, with 9 bases aligning to TRBD2. This CDR3 spans 15 amino acids. CDR1 and CDR2 from the germline V gene are SNHLY and FYNNEI. The J segment lost 6 bases and the V segment lost 4 bases, leaving 7 bases of the junction unmatched. The CDR3 sequence is CASSVEETSGNEQFF. As DNA, the CDR3 is TGTGCCAGCAGTGTAGAGGAGACTAGCGGCAATGAGCAGTTCTTC. Full variable domain (rest looked up from reference TRBV2 and TRBJ2-1): EPEVTQTPSHQVTQMGQEVILRCVPISNHLYFYWYRQILGQKVEFLVSFYNNEISEKSEIFDDQFSVERPDGSNFTLKIRSTKLEDSAMYFCASSVEETSGNEQFFGPGTRLTVL.

The gene calls are TRBV6-6 and TRBJ2-3; no firm D call. The germline CDR1 and CDR2 sequences are MNHNY and SVGAGI (reference sequence). Trimming pared 1 base from V and 3 bases from J, leaving 5 bases between. The CDR3 contains 13 residues. CDR3 nucleotides: TGTGCCAGCAGTTACTTCACTACAGATACGCAGTATTTT. It yields the protein CASSYFTTDTQYF.

The chain employs TRBV19 and TRBJ1-5; 10 bases map to TRBD1. The CDR3 has 15 amino acids. The germline V gene has CDR1 LNHDA and CDR2 SQIVND (reference sequence). V lost 5 bases to trimming and J lost 6 bases; unmatched junction nucleotides: 7. CDR3 residues: CASSLATGGGQPQHF. The CDR3 nucleotides are TGTGCCAGTAGTCTGGCGACAGGGGGCGGTCAGCCCCAGCATTTT.

This rearrangement joins TRBV4-2 to TRBJ1-3, with TRBD1 matching 8 bases. The germline V gene has CDR1 LGHNA and CDR2 YNFKEQ. This CDR3 is built from 21 residues. With 0 bases clipped from V and 0 bases from J, the junction kept 16 bases outside the gene matches. The CDR3 here is CASSQEAGGMGLISSGNTIYF. CDR3 in DNA: TGTGCCAGCAGCCAAGAGGCAGGGGGCATGGGATTGATAAGCTCTGGAAACACCATATATTTT.

The CDR3 nucleotides are TGTGCCTGGAGTGACCGGAGACTGCGACGGGGCACAGATACGCAGTATTTT. Its protein is CAWSDRRLRRGTDTQYF. The rearrangement uses TRBV30 and TRBJ2-3; D ambiguous. Trimming took 1 base from V and 1 from J, leaving 18 bases between them. The length of the CDR3 is 17 residues. Germline V gene sequence: CDR1 GTSNPN, CDR2 SVGIG (reference sequence).

In this sample, this clone turned up once. The J gene is TRBJ2-7, the V gene TRBV6-1, with TRBD1 identical over 10 bases. This CDR3 region has 13 residues. Trimming removed 7 bases from V and 7 bases from J; junction bases left unmatched: 7. Germline V lookup: CDR1 MNHNS, CDR2 SASEGT. The CDR3 region has the DNA TGTGCCAGCACCCAGGGACAGGGGCGAGAGCAGTACTTC. As protein: CASTQGQGREQYF.

This sequence joins TRBV7-6 and TRBJ1-2, with D tentatively TRBD1 (5 bases). The V and J ends lost 2 bases and 5 bases respectively, with 15 bases between them. Germline-derived CDR1 and CDR2 are SGHVS and FNYEAQ. This CDR3 is 15 amino acids long. In DNA, the CDR3 is TGTGCCAGCAGCTTACCCCCAGCAGGGAGGTATGGCTACACCTTC. It translates to CASSLPPAGRYGYTF.

The chain employs TRBV10-3 and TRBJ2-7; TRBD1 aligns across 8 bases. Germline CDR1 ENHRY, CDR2 SYGVKD. The CDR3 runs 15 residues. The V segment lost 6 bases and the J segment 0 bases; nucleotides outside the gene matches: 7. The CDR3 reads CAIRDREGSSYEQYF. The CDR3 DNA is TGTGCCATCAGGGACAGGGAAGGAAGCTCCTACGAGCAGTACTTC.

This clone was recorded only once. The chain carries TRBV28 and TRBJ1-1, with D perhaps TRBD1 (5 bases). This CDR3 is 13 amino acids long. The V and J ends lost 5 bases and 2 bases respectively, with 9 bases between them. Germline CDR1 is MDHEN and CDR2 is SYDVKM. In DNA, the CDR3 is TGTGCCAGCAGTCGTGACAGTAACACTGAAGCTTTCTTT. Protein product: CASSRDSNTEAFF.

V and J are TRBV30 and TRBJ2-6; unclear D gene. The CDR3 is 13 amino acids. V gave up 3 bases and J gave up 1 base, with 4 bases separating them. Germline assignment: CDR1 GTSNPN and CDR2 SVGIG (reference sequence). CDR3 in amino acids: CAWSLSGANVLTF. In nucleotides, the CDR3 is TGTGCCTGGAGCCTATCTGGGGCCAACGTCCTGACTTTC.

V usage is TRBV27 and J usage is TRBJ1-1; 7 nucleotides line up with TRBD1. Germline V gene sequence: CDR1 MNHEY, CDR2 SMNVEV (reference sequence). This CDR3 has 17 residues. V lost 0 bases and J lost 4; bases outside the gene matches: 11. Here the CDR3 DNA reads TGTGCCAGCAGTTTATCGGGAGTCACAGGGGCGGCCACTGAAGCTTTCTTT. Its protein product is CASSLSGVTGAATEAFF.

The DNA of the CDR3 is TGTGCTAGTGGTTTGGGGGGTCTCAGGGGGTATGGGGAGACCCAGTACTTC. Residues: CASGLGGLRGYGETQYF. The chain links TRBV12-5 to TRBJ2-5; 7 positions match TRBD1. Germline V gene data show CDR1 as LGHNT and CDR2 as FRNRAP. After removal of 1 base from V and 5 bases from J, the junction contained 13 bases not matched to a gene. The CDR3 length is 17 residues.

This chain joins TRBV19 and TRBJ2-1, with 8 bases lining up with TRBD1. The V gene's germline CDR1 is LNHDA and CDR2 SQIVND (reference sequence). This CDR3 spans 17 amino acids. Trimming at V came to 1 base and at J to 0 bases, leaving 5 bases not matched to a gene. The CDR3 protein is CASSIVRTGSSYNEQFF. Written as DNA, the CDR3 is TGTGCCAGTAGTATAGTTAGGACAGGGAGCTCCTACAATGAGCAGTTCTTC.